This T cell receptor (beta chain) is drawn from a study of CD8 T cells in ankylosing spondylitis. Whole-study results and caveats: A motif in TCR beta, a set of 8 or 9 highly homologous variants, appeared characteristic of ankylosing spondylitis blood.

TCRdb analysed the 5' RACE reads with MiXCR anew, one entry per CDR3 protein. The data hold roughly 440,000 distinct CDR3 sequences, with 17% observed a single time. This clonotype was detected ten times or more. Its target is not known. The CDR3 length is 13 residues. V was trimmed by 2 bases and J by 6 bases, leaving 11 bases between them. The V call is TRBV12-3 or TRBV12-4, the J call TRBJ2-7; maybe TRBD1 (6 bases). The sequenced sample consisted of blood, either unsorted or a sorted T cell fraction (not recorded which). This clonotype originated in a male donor with ankylosing spondylitis. The DNA for the CDR3 is TGTGCCAGCAGTTTAAAGGGGGTAGCCGAGCAGTACTTC. This codes for CASSLKGVAEQYF.